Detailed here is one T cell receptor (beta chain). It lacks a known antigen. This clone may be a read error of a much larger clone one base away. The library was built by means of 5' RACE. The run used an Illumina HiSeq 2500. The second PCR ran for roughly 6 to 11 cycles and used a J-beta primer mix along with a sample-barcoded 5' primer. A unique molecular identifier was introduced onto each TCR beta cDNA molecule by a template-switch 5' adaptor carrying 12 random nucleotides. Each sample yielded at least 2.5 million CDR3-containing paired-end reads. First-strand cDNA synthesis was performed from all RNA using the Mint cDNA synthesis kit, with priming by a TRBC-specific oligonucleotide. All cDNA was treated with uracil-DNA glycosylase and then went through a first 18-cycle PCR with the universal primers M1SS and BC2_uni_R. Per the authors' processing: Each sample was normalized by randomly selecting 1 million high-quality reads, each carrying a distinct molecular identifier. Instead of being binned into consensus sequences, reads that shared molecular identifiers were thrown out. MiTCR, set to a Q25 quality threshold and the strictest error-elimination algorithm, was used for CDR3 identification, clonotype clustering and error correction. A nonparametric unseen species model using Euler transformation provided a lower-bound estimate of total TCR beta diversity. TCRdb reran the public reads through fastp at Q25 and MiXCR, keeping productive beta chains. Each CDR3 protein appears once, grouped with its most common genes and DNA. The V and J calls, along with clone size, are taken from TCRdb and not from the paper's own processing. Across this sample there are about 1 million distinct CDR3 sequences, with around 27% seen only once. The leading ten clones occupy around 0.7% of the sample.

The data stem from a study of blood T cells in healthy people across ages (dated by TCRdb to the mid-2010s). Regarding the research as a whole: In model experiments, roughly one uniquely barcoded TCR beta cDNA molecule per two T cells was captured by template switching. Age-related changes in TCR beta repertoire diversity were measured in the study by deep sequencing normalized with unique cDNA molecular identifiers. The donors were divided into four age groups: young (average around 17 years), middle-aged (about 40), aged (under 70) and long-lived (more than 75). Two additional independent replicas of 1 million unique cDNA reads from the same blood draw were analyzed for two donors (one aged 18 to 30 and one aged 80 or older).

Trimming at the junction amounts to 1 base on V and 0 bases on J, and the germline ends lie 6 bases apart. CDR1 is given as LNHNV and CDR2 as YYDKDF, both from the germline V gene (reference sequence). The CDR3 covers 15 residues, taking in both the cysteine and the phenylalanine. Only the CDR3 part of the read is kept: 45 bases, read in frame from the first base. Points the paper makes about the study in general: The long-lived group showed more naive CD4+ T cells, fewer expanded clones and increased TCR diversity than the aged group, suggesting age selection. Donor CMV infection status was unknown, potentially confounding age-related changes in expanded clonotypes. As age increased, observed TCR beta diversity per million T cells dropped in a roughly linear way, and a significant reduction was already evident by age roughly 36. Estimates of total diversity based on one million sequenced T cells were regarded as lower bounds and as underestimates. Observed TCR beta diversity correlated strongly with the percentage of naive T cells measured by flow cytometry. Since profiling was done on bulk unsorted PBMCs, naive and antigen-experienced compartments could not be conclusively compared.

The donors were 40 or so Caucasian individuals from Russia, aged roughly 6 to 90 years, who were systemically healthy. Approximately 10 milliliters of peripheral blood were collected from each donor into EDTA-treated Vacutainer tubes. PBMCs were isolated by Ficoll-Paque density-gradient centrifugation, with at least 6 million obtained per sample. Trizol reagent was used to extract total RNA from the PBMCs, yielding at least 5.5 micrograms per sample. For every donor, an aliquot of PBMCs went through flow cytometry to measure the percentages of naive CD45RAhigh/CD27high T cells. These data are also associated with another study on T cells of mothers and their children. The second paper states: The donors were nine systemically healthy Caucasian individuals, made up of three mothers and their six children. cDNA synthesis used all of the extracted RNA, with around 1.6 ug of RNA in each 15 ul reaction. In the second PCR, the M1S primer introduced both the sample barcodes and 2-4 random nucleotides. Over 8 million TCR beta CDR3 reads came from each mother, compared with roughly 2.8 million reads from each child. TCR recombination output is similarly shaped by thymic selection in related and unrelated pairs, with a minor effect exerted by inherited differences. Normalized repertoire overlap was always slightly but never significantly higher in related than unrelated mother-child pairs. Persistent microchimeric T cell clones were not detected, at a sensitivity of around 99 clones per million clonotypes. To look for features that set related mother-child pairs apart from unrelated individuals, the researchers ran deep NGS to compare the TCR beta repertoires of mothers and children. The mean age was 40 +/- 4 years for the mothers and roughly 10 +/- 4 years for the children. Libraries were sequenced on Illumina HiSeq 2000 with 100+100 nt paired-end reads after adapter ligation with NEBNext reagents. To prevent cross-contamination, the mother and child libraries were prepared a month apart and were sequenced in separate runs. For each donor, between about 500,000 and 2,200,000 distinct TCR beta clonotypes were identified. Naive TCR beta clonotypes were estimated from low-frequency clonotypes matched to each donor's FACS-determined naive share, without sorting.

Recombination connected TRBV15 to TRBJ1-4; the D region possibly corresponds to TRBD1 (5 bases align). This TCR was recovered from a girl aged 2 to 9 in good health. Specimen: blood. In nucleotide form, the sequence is TGTGCCACCAGCAGAGGCAGGGCAACTAATGAAAAACTGTTTTTT. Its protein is CATSRGRATNEKLFF.